This T cell receptor (beta chain) was obtained from a study of shared clonotypes between healthy human individuals (dated by TCRdb to 2018 to 2020). About the study as a whole: The cohort included a few men and a couple of women between 18 and 49 years of age. For each donor, three plates each were used for CD4 naive and CD4 memory, two plates were used for CD8 naive, and one plate was used for CD8 memory. To estimate repertoire size and how much clonotype sharing occurs between individuals, the study deeply sequenced the blood TCR repertoires of about 5 healthy adults. Libraries were prepared and TCR repertoires were sequenced by different laboratories using diverse techniques, in order to increase sequencing depth and limit assay-specific biases. Between about 0.8 and 8.9 billion PBMCs per donor were obtained by leukapheresis.

Healthy HIV-negative adults with no recently reported acute infections or vaccinations were included as donors. Every donor was a Caucasian adult living in Nashville, Tennessee, USA. CD4+ T cells were enriched through magnetic negative selection, after which naive cells were positively selected on CD45RA and the remaining negative fraction served as the memory subset. Blood was collected by leukapheresis, and PBMCs were isolated by Ficoll-Histopaque density gradient centrifugation and then cryopreserved in liquid nitrogen vapor phase. Analytical flow cytometry was used to check the purity and quantity of each magnetically sorted T cell population. Each sorted fraction had its genomic DNA isolated and then quantified by UV absorbance on a Nanodrop 2000c. Here is what the overall study found, with its caveats: When a handful of donors were compared, the shared fraction of clonotypes was about 5% for naive CD4, around 4% for naive CD8, 2% to 2.5% for memory CD4, and 0.3% to 0.5% for memory CD8. Pairwise subsampling indicated that sequencing depth was expected to affect the degree of clonotype sharing among donors. The small number of donors limited the genetic and exposure-history diversity represented. Clonotypes shared by all four sorted-subset donors showed higher generation probabilities than non-shared clonotypes. Sampling was restricted to blood, and TCR repertoires in tissues likely differ from the TCR repertoires found in blood. Naive subsets generally had larger estimated clonotype richness than memory subsets did. Incomplete sequencing was indicated by rarefaction of sorted-subset datasets, despite the large sequencing depth.

TCR CDR3 regions were amplified from genomic DNA by multiplex PCR using the deep immunoSEQ assay. For each cell subset, the extracted genomic DNA was distributed evenly across all wells of several immunoSEQ 96-well plates, and each plate served as one replicate. Each replicate PCR for sorted subsets received about 0.2 ug genomic DNA, equal to about 30,000 T cell genomes. The purified libraries were quantified using a Qubit 3.0 fluorometer, sized with a Bioanalyzer 2100, and then quantified again using the KAPA Library Quantification kit. A separate single-read 150-cycle Illumina NextSeq 550 flow cell was used to sequence each immunoSEQ 96-well plate. Per the authors' processing: Because the immunoSEQ output included only junctional sequences and no quality scores, the filtering could not be the same as the filtering used for full-length reads. Sequences were annotated with PyIR, a Python wrapper for IgBLAST v1.9, using IMGT germline references to assign V/J genes and CDR3. Reads were removed for weak V/J assignments (E-value above 1e-6), missing CDR3, stop codons, out-of-frame junctions, or ambiguous translated residues. A V3J clonotype was defined by an identical inferred V gene, J gene, and CDR3 amino acid sequence. Percentage overlap between repertoires was calculated by dividing the number of shared unique clonotypes by the size of the smaller repertoire. Richness of each repertoire was evaluated using RTK rarefaction, the Chao1 estimator, and Recon v2.1 estimates of unobserved clonotypes. Generation probabilities were computed with OLGA for all TCRbeta clonotypes obtained by the gDNA method from a handful of donors. TCRdb provides this immuneACCESS table in a form limited to in-frame rearrangements. Some clones are lacking; in checked studies, under half of them reflect an unresolved V gene, and why the rest are absent is not known. For V, J and clone size, that table is used; D and trimming come from the DNA. This sample has about 2.5 million clones in its table, and under 95% of those were observed once. The ten top clones hold 0.37% of the sample.

Concerning this clone itself: Which antigen it targets is not known. Base qualities are not at hand, and no much larger clone is one base apart.

The source is a man between 18 and 29 years old in good health. Some clones in this sample may be carry-over from other donors' samples. The sequenced material came from naive CD4+ T cells from PBMCs. Sample cell subset or site, as interpreted from the label and publication: CD45RA+ positively selected.

For the CDR3, the sequence is CATSRVLGAGGLNTEAFF. The nucleotide sequence is TGTGCCACCAGCAGAGTCCTAGGGGCAGGGGGTCTGAACACTGAAGCTTTCTTT. The sequence joins TRBV15 to TRBJ1-1, and TRBD1 matches 7 of the central bases. Germline trimming: 1 base from V, 0 bases from J; junction bases outside gene matches: 11. From cysteine to phenylalanine, the CDR3 is 18 amino acids long. Of the read, only the CDR3 DNA is kept; its 54 bases are in frame from base 1. For CDR1 and CDR2, the germline V gene (reference sequence) lists LNHNV and YYDKDF.